This T cell receptor (beta chain) was sequenced during a study of cytomegalovirus exposure and HLA in healthy donors. The overall study: HLA-typed donors were the source of about 85 million unique TCRs, which an early data release held. Broader study findings: Reportedly, fewer N-insertions than the approximately 700-donor mean appeared in an Asian-associated ancestry cluster in a later analysis.

On this clone itself: Antigen specificity is unknown.

Amplification used 60 Vbeta primers and 13 Jbeta primers. In the original processing: Some 11 million of the roughly 80 million unique TCR beta chains counted in a later analysis were shared. TCRdb's copy holds only in-frame clones and misses some; the assay was immunoSEQ multiplex PCR. The D gene and trimming were derived from the DNA, and the V and J assignments and clone size from that table. In the table there are 150,000 to 200,000 clones, over 75% of which are singletons. The clonotype comes from a woman in her thirties in good health and CMV-seronegative. The sample was PBMCs.

CDR3 sequence reads: CASSYAGGVLDTQYF. CDR3 nucleotide sequence: TGTGCCAGCAGTTATGCAGGGGGTGTTTTAGATACGCAGTATTTT. The rearrangement uses TRBV6-5 and TRBJ2-3; 7 nucleotides line up with TRBD1. Germline V gene data show CDR1 as MNHEY and CDR2 as SVGAGI. The CDR3 length is 15 residues. Germline trimming cut 3 bases from V and 5 bases from J; bases unmatched to any gene: 8.